The sample holds many counts of the clone carrying this T cell receptor beta chain. Antigen: not known. CDR3 length: 16 residues. V lost 0 bases to trimming and J lost 3 bases, with 12 bases between them. Germline V gene sequence: CDR1 ENHRY, CDR2 SYGVKD. This sample is part of a study of response to subunit inactivated influenza vaccine. Study conclusions and caveats: Each seasonal influenza vaccination recruits few new T cells, the authors suggested.

TCRdb redid the calling of the RT-PCR reads with MiXCR, one entry per CDR3 protein. The profile shows almost 600,000 distinct CDR3 sequences, 14% of them singletons. The source is a man in his fifties or sixties who received an inactivated influenza vaccine. This sample comprised PBMCs from blood, obtained approximately 12 days after vaccination. The rearrangement joins TRBV10-3 to TRBJ1-5, with D possibly matching TRBD1 (5 bases). The CDR3: CAISESKGALNQPQHF. DNA for the CDR3: TGTGCCATCAGTGAGTCGAAAGGGGCCCTCAATCAGCCCCAGCATTTT.